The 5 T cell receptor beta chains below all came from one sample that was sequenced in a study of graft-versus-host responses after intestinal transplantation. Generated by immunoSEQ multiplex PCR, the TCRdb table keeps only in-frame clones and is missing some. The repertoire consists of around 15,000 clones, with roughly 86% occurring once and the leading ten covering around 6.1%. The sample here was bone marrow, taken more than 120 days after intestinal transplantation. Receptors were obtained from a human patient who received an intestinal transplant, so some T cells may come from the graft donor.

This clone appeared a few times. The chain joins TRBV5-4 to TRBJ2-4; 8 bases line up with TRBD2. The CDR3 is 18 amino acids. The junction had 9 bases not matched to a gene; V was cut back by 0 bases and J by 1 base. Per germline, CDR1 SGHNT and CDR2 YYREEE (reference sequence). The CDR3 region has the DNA TGTGCCAGCAGCTTGGCTCTAAGCGGGAGAGGTGCCAAAAACATTCAGTACTTC. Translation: CASSLALSGRGAKNIQYF. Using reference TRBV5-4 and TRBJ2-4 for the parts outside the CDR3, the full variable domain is ETGVTQSPTHLIKTRGQQVTLRCSSQSGHNTVSWYQQALGQGPQFIFQYYREEENGRGNFPPRFSGLQFPNYSSELNVNALELDDSALYLCASSLALSGRGAKNIQYFGAGTRLSVL.

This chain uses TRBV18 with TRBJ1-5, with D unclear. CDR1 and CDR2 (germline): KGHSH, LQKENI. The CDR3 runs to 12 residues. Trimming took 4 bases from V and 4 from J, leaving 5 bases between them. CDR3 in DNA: TGTGCCAGCTCACTACGGAATCAGCCCCAGCATTTT. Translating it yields CASSLRNQPQHF.

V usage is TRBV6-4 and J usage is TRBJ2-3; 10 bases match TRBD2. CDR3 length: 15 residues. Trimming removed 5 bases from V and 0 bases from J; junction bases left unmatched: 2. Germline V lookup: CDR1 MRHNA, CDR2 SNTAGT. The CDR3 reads CASSTTSGSTDTQYF. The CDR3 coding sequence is TGTGCCAGCAGTACGACTAGCGGGAGCACAGATACGCAGTATTTT.

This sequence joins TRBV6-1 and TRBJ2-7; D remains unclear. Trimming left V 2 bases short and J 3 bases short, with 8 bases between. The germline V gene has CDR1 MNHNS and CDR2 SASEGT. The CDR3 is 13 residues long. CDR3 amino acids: CASSEMGIYEQYF. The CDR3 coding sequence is TGTGCCAGCAGTGAAATGGGAATCTACGAGCAGTACTTC.

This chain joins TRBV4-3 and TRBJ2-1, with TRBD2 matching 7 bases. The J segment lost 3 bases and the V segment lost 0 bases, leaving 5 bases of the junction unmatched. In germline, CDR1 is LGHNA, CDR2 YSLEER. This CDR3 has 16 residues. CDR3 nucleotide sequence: TGCGCCAGCAGCCAAGAGGCGGGGGTTTACTACAATGAGCAGTTCTTC. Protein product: CASSQEAGVYYNEQFF.